The 15 T cell receptor beta chains presented below share a single source sample, sequenced in a study of cytomegalovirus exposure and HLA in healthy donors (dated by TCRdb to 2016 to 2017). Library creation used the immunoSEQ multiplex PCR assay. For the multiplex PCR, a mixture combining 60 forward primers for TCR Vbeta segments and 13 reverse primers for TCR Jbeta segments was used. TCRdb retrieved this table from immuneACCESS and kept in-frame rearrangements only. Not all clones are present; in checked studies, unresolved V genes account for under half, and no reason is known for the remainder. Within this sample are roughly 110,000 clones, with around three quarters of them counted one time only. Around 5% of the sample comes from the top ten. Sequenced input: PBMCs. Every receptor here comes from a man between 25 and 39 years old in good health and CMV-seropositive.

This chain joins TRBV5-1 and TRBJ2-7; possibly TRBD2 for D (5 bases). The CDR3 has 14 residues. In germline, CDR1 is SGHRS, CDR2 YFSETQ. Trimming pared 5 bases from V and 5 bases from J, leaving 17 bases between. CDR3 DNA: TGCGCCAGCAGATCATTGACACTGGAGGACGAGCAGTACTTC. It is translated as CASRSLTLEDEQYF. The variable domain in full, completed from reference TRBV5-1 and TRBJ2-7, reads KAGVTQTPRYLIKTRGQQVTLSCSPISGHRSVSWYQQTPGQGLQFLFEYFSETQRNKGNFPGRFSGRQFSNSRSEMNVSTLELGDSALYLCASRSLTLEDEQYFGPGTRLTVT.

The chain employs TRBV30 and TRBJ2-2; 8 bases are a match to TRBD2. J gave up 5 bases and V 8 bases, and 10 bases lay outside the gene matches. Germline CDR1 is GTSNPN and CDR2 is SVGIG (reference sequence). The CDR3 totals 14 residues. The CDR3: CALSAGGITGELFF. The DNA for the CDR3 is TGTGCCCTCTCGGCGGGGGGAATAACCGGGGAGCTGTTTTTT.

This sequence joins TRBV6-1 and TRBJ1-2; possibly TRBD1 for D (6 bases). The CDR3 is 12 amino acids. CDR1 and CDR2 from the germline V gene are MNHNS and SASEGT. The V end was cut by 7 bases, the J end by 3 bases, with 9 bases between. The CDR3 region is CASIRTDYGYTF. The CDR3 coding sequence is TGTGCCAGCATCCGGACAGACTATGGCTACACCTTC.

This clone has only one observation. The V and J genes are TRBV19 and TRBJ2-7; TRBD1 aligns across 8 bases. This CDR3 has 13 residues. J gave up 3 bases and V 6 bases, and 4 bases lay outside the gene matches. CDR1 LNHDA and CDR2 SQIVND come from the germline V gene (reference sequence). The CDR3 bases are TGTGCCAGTAGGCTGGGACAGGACTACGAGCAGTACTTC. The encoded protein is CASRLGQDYEQYF.

V and J are TRBV5-1 and TRBJ1-1; TRBD1 matches 7 bases. The CDR3 length is 14 residues. Per germline, CDR1 SGHRS and CDR2 YFSETQ. V was pared by 2 bases and J by 2 bases, with 3 bases of the junction left unmatched. In DNA form, the CDR3 reads TGCGCCAGCAGCTTCAGGGGGTTAAACACTGAAGCTTTCTTT. This gives the protein CASSFRGLNTEAFF.

In this sample, this clone turned up a few times. The rearrangement uses TRBV7-9 and TRBJ2-2, with 8 bases lining up with TRBD2. The germline V gene has CDR1 SEHNR and CDR2 FQNEAQ (reference sequence). CDR3 length: 17 amino acids. Unmatched junction bases numbered 12, after V lost 5 bases and J lost 4 bases. The CDR3 nucleotides read TGTGCCAGCAGCCACCTTCGGGAGGGGCGTATCACCGGGGAGCTGTTTTTT. Encoded protein: CASSHLREGRITGELFF.

The rearrangement joins TRBV14 to TRBJ2-1; perhaps TRBD2 as D (6 bases). This CDR3 has 14 residues. V dropped 8 bases and J dropped 3 bases, with 14 bases sitting between them. Germline CDR1 SGHDN, CDR2 FVKESK. The CDR3 coding sequence is TGTGCCAGCGGCTCCGTGGGGGGCTACAATGAGCAGTTCTTC. It codes for CASGSVGGYNEQFF.

The V gene is TRBV7-9, the J gene TRBJ1-4, with a tentative D call TRBD1 (5 bases). Germline V gene sequence: CDR1 SEHNR, CDR2 FQNEAQ (reference sequence). This CDR3 has 16 amino acids. V lost 2 bases to trimming and J lost 0 bases, with 10 bases between them. Here the CDR3 DNA reads TGTGCCAGCAGCTTATTCGGACAAGCAACTAATGAAAAACTGTTTTTT. Residues: CASSLFGQATNEKLFF.

The chain has TRBV11-2 and TRBJ2-3; D is uncertain. The V end was cut by 3 bases, the J end by 4 bases, with 8 bases between. The germline gives CDR1 SGHAT, CDR2 FQNNGV. The CDR3 is 13 residues long. CDR3 in amino acids: CASSFTAADTQYF. DNA of the CDR3: TGTGCCAGCAGCTTTACAGCTGCAGATACGCAGTATTTT.

The chain combines TRBV7-2 with TRBJ1-6; D is possibly TRBD1 (5 bases). This CDR3 comprises 14 residues. Trimming stripped 11 bases from V and 2 bases from J, with 13 bases between. Germline values: CDR1 SGHTA, CDR2 FQGNSA. CDR3 in DNA: TGTGCCGGGGGGGAGGGACCCTATAATTCACCCCTCCACTTT. This codes for CAGGEGPYNSPLHF.

This chain connects TRBV19 to TRBJ2-3; D unclear. The germline CDR1 and CDR2 sequences are LNHDA and SQIVND (reference sequence). The CDR3 is 13 residues long. Trimming took off 3 bases at V and 1 base at J, with 5 bases between the two ends. The CDR3 protein is CASSILGTDTQYF. DNA for the CDR3: TGTGCCAGTAGTATCCTAGGCACAGATACGCAGTATTTT.

The chain employs TRBV30 and TRBJ1-6; 7 positions agree with TRBD1. There are 14 residues in the CDR3. Germline V CDR1 and CDR2: GTSNPN, SVGIG (reference sequence). The J segment lost 3 bases and the V segment lost 3 bases, leaving 2 bases of the junction unmatched. In DNA, the CDR3 is TGTGCCTGGAGCCGGGACAGCTATAATTCACCCCTCCACTTT. Translation gives CAWSRDSYNSPLHF.

This chain connects TRBV29-1 to TRBJ2-7, with a possible D match to TRBD1 (6 bases). The CDR3 is 14 residues long. V was shortened by 2 bases and J by 4 bases, with 15 bases between the two germline ends. The germline V gene encodes CDR1 SQVTM and CDR2 ANQGSEA. CDR3 amino acids: CSVEIGTSSYEQYF. The CDR3 nucleotides are TGCAGCGTTGAAATCGGGACATCTAGTTACGAGCAGTACTTC.

The rearrangement joins TRBV5-1 to TRBJ1-3, with unresolved D. The length of the CDR3 is 17 residues. The ends were cut back, 4 bases at V and 0 bases at J, with 17 bases in the middle. Germline CDR1 and CDR2: SGHRS and YFSETQ. DNA of the CDR3: TGCGCCAGCAGCCCTTCTCTGCCGGGAAGCTCTGGAAACACCATATATTTT. Translated, it gives CASSPSLPGSSGNTIYF.

This clone turned up a few times. V and J are TRBV5-1 and TRBJ1-4, with D perhaps TRBD1 (6 bases). CDR3 length: 14 amino acids. Trimming cost V 2 bases and J 3 bases, with 8 bases left between them. Per germline, CDR1 SGHRS and CDR2 YFSETQ. DNA of the CDR3: TGCGCCAGCAGCTTACAGGGTGCTAATGAAAAACTGTTTTTT. It encodes CASSLQGANEKLFF.